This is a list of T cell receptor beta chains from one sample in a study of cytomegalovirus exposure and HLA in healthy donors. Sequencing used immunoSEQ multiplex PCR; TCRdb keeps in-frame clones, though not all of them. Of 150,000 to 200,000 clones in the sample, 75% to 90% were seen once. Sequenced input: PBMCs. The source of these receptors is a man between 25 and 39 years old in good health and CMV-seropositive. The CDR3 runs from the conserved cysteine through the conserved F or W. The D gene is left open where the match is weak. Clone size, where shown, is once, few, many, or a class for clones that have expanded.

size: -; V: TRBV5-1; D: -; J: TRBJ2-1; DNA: TGCGCCAGCAGCTTAAGCAGGGCGCATGAGCAGTTCTTC; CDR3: CASSLSRAHEQFF
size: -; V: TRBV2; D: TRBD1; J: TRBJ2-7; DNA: TGTGCCAGCAGTCTTGGACAGGCCGCCTACGAGCAGTACTTC; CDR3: CASSLGQAAYEQYF
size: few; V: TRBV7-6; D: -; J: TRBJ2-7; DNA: TGTGCCAGCAGCTTAGTGGCTAGTAGGTACGAGCAGTACTTC; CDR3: CASSLVASRYEQYF
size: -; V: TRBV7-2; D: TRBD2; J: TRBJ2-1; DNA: TGTGCCAGCAGCTTATACGTCGGGAGGGTAACCTACAATGAGCAGTTCTTC; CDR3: CASSLYVGRVTYNEQFF
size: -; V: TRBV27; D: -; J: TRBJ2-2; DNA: TGTGCCAGCAGTCACAGGGTGAACACCGGGGAGCTGTTTTTT; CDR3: CASSHRVNTGELFF
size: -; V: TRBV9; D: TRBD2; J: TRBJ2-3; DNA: TGTGCCAGCAGCTCACGAGGGACTAGCGGGGCAAAAGGAAGTACAGATACGCAGTATTTT; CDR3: CASSSRGTSGAKGSTDTQYF
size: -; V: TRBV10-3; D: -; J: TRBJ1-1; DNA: TGTGCCATCAGTGAGGGACAATTGAACACTGAAGCTTTCTTT; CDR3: CAISEGQLNTEAFF
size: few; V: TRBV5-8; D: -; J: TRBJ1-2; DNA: TGTGCCAGCACCCTCCTAGGAGGGACCTATGGCTACACCTTC; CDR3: CASTLLGGTYGYTF
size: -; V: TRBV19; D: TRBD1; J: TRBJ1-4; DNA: TGTGCCAGTACAGGGACAGGGGCTAATGAAAAACTGTTTTTT; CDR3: CASTGTGANEKLFF
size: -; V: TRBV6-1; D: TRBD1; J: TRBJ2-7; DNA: TGTGCCAGCAGTGACCCCGGGACAGTGAGCTCCTACGAGCAGTACTTC; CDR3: CASSDPGTVSSYEQYF
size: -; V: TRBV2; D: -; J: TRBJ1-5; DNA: TGTGCCAGCAGCCGTACGGTTGGGAGTAGTAGTCAGCCCCAGCATTTT; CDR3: CASSRTVGSSSQPQHF
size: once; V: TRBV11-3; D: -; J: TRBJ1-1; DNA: TGTGCCAGCAGCTTAGGGGGGGACACTGAAGCTTTCTTT; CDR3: CASSLGGDTEAFF
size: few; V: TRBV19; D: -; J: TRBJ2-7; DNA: TGTGGCGTAGGTGTGAGGGCCCGGGGGTACGAGCAGTACTTC; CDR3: CGVGVRARGYEQYF
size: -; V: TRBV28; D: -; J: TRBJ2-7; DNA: TGTGCCAGCAAGGCCAGGGCCTACGAGCAGTACTTC; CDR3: CASKARAYEQYF
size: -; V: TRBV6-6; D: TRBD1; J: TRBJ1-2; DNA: TGTGCCAGCAGCAGGGACAGAGCTTCCTATGGCTACACCTTC; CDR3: CASSRDRASYGYTF
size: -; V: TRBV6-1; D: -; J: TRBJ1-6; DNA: TGTGCCAGCAGTGATTGGGCCAGGGTAGATTCACCCCTCCACTTT; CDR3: CASSDWARVDSPLHF
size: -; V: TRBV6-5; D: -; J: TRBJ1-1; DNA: TGTGCCAGCAGTTACTCTCAGTGGAACACTGAAGCTTTCTTT; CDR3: CASSYSQWNTEAFF
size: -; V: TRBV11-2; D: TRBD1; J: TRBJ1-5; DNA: TGTGCCAGCAGCCAGGGACAGACCAATCAGCCCCAGCATTTT; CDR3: CASSQGQTNQPQHF
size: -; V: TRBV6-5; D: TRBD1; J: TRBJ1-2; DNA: TGTGCCAGCAGTCGAGGACAGGGTGGAGGCTACACCTTC; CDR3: CASSRGQGGGYTF
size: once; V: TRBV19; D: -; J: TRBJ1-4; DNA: TGTGCCAGTAGTATCGGACAGCCCCGTGAGGAAAAACTGTTTTTT; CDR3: CASSIGQPREEKLFF
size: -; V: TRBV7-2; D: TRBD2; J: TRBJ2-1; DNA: TGTGCCAGCAGCCCCCGCATAGCGGGAGACAATGAGCAGTTCTTC; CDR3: CASSPRIAGDNEQFF
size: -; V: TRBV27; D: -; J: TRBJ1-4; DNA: TGTGCCAGCAGTGGAGGTTTCGCTAATGAAAAACTGTTTTTT; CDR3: CASSGGFANEKLFF
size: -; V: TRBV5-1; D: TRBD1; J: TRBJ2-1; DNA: TGCGCCAGCAGCTTCACGGGACAGTCCAATCGGGAGCAGTTCTTC; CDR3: CASSFTGQSNREQFF
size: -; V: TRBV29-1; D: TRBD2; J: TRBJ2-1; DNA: TGCAGCGTTGTCGAACTAGCGGCCTACAATGAGCAGTTCTTC; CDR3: CSVVELAAYNEQFF
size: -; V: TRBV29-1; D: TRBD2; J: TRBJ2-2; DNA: TGCAGCGTTGAACTTAGCCGCGGGGGAGCCACCGGGGAGCTGTTTTTT; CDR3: CSVELSRGGATGELFF
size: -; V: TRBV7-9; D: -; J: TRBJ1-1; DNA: TGTTCCAGCAGCCCCCCCAGGGAATGGAACACTGAAGCTTTCTTT; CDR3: CSSSPPREWNTEAFF
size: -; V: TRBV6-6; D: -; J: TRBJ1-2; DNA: TGTGCCAGCAGTTACAGCAGGGCGGGGGGCTACACCTTC; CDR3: CASSYSRAGGYTF
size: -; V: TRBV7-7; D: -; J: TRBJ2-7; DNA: TGTGCCAGCAGCTTAGCGCTGAGCTACGAGCAGTACTTC; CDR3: CASSLALSYEQYF
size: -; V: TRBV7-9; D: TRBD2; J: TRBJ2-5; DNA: TGTGCCAGCAGCCCCCCAGCTGGGAGGGAGCAGTACTTC; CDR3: CASSPPAGREQYF
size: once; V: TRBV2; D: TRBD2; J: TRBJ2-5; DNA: TGTGCCAGCAGTGAATGGGAGGGATTATTGTTTAGGACCCAGTACTTC; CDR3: CASSEWEGLLFRTQYF
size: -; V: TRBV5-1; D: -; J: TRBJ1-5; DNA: TGCGCCAGCAGCCCGGGGGGGACAAATAGCAATCAGCCCCAGCATTTT; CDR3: CASSPGGTNSNQPQHF
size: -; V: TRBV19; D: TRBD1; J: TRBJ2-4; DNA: TGTGCCAGTAGTGCCCACAGGGGATCAGCCAAAAACATTCAGTACTTC; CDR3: CASSAHRGSAKNIQYF
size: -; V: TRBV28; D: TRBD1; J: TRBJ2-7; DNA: TGTGCCAGCAGTCGTATACCGGGACAGGGGGCGGGCGAGCAGTACTTC; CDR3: CASSRIPGQGAGEQYF
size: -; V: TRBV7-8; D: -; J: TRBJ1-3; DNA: TGTGCCAGCAGCTTAGAAGGGCGGGCTGGAAACACCATATATTTT; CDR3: CASSLEGRAGNTIYF
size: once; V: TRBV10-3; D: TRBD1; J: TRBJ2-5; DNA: TGTGCCATCAGTAGGACAGGGGGGACCCAGTACTTC; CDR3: CAISRTGGTQYF
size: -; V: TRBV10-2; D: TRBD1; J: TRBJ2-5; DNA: TGCGCCAGCAGTGGCCGGGACAGTCAAGAGACCCAGTACTTC; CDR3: CASSGRDSQETQYF
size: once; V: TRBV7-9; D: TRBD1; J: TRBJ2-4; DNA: TGTGCCAGCAGCTGGGGACAGCCCAAAAACATTCAGTACTTC; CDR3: CASSWGQPKNIQYF
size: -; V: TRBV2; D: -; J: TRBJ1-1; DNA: TGTGCCAGCAGCTTCACCGGCGGACACAACACTGAAGCTTTCTTT; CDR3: CASSFTGGHNTEAFF
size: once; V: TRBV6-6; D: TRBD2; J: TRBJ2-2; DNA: TGTGCCAGCGCACAACGGGGGGCCGGGGAGCTGTTTTTT; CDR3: CASAQRGAGELFF
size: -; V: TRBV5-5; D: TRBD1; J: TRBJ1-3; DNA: TGTGCCAGCAGCTTGGTAGTCAGGGGGAACTCTGGAAACACCATATATTTT; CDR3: CASSLVVRGNSGNTIYF
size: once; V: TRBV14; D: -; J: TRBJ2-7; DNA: TGTGCCAGCAGCCAACCCGGAGCCGGGGGTTATTACGAGCAGTACTTC; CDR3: CASSQPGAGGYYEQYF
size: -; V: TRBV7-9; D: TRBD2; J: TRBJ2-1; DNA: TGTGCCAGCAGCTTAGTGGCGGGAGGGCCACCCGAGGTAGAGCAGTTCTTC; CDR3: CASSLVAGGPPEVEQFF
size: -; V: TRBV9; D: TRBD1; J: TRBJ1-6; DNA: TGTGCCAGCAGCCGACAGGGGGGCTCACCCCTCCACTTT; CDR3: CASSRQGGSPLHF
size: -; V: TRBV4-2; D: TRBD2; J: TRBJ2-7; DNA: TGTGCCAGCAGCGGCACCGGGACTAATACCTACGAGCAGTACTTC; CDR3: CASSGTGTNTYEQYF
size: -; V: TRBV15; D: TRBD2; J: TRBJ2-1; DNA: TGTGCCACCAGCAGGCGGACTAGCGGGAGTGCCGACAATGAGCAGTTCTTC; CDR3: CATSRRTSGSADNEQFF
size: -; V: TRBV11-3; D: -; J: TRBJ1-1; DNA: TGTGCCAGCAGCTTAGCCCCTGGAGGGACTGAAGCTTTCTTT; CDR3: CASSLAPGGTEAFF
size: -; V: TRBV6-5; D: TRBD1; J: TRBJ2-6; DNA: TGTGCCAGCAGTTACAGGACAGGGACCGGGGCCAACGTCCTGACTTTC; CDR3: CASSYRTGTGANVLTF
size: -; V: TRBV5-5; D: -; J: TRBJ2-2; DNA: TGTGCCAGCAGCCTTCGAGGTCGGACAGCGAGGGGCACCGGGGAGCTGTTTTTT; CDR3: CASSLRGRTARGTGELFF
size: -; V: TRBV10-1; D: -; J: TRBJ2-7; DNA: TGCGCCAGCAGTGAGTCGACAGGTCTCTACGAGCAGTACTTC; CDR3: CASSESTGLYEQYF
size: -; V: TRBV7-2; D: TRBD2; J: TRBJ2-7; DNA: TGTGCCAGCAGCCAAGATGAGGCTAGCGGCACCTACGAGCAGTACTTC; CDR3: CASSQDEASGTYEQYF
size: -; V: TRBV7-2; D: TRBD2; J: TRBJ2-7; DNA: TGTGCCAGCAGCTTAGTATTAGCGGGAGCTCGGGAGCAGTACTTC; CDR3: CASSLVLAGAREQYF
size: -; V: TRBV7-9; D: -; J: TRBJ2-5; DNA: TGTGCCAGCAGCTTAGTATCTGAGACCCAGTACTTC; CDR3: CASSLVSETQYF
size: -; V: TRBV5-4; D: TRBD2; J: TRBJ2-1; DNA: TGTGCCAGCAGCCTAGGGCCGGTAGCGGGGGGGGGCCACGATGAGCAGTTCTTC; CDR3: CASSLGPVAGGGHDEQFF